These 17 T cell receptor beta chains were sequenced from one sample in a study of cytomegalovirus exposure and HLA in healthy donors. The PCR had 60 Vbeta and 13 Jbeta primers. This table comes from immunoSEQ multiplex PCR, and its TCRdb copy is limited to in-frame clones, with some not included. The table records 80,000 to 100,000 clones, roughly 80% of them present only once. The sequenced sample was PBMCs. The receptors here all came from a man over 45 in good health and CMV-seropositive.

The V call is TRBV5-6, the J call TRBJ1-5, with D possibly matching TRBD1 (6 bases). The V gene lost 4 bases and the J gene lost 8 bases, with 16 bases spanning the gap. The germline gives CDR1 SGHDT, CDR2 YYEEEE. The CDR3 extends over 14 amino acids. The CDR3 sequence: CASSRAGGAEPQHF. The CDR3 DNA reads TGTGCCAGCAGCCGAGCGGGGGGGGCTGAGCCCCAGCATTTT.

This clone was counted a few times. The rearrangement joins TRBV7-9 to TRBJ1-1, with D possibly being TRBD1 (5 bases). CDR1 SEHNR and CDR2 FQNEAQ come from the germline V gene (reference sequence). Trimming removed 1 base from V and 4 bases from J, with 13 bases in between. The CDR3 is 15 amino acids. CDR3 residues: CASSLGQGRGTEAFF. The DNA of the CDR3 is TGTGCCAGCAGCTTAGGGCAGGGAAGGGGCACTGAAGCTTTCTTT.

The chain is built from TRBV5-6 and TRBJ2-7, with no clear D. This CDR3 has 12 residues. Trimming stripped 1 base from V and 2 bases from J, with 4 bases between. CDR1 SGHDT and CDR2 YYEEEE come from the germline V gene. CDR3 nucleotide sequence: TGTGCCAGCAGCTTGAGCGCCTACGAGCAGTACTTC. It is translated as CASSLSAYEQYF.

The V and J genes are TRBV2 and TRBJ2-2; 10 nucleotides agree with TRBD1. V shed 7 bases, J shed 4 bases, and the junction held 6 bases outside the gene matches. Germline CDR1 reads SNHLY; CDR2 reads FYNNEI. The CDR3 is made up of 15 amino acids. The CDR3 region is CASTWDRGSTGELFF. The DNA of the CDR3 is TGTGCCAGCACCTGGGACAGGGGTTCCACCGGGGAGCTGTTTTTT.

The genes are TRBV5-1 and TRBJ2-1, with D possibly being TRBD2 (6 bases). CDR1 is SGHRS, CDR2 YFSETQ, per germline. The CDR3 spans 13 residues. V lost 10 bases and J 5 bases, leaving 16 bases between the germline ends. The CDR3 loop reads CARPKEGDNEQFF. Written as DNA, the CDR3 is TGCGCCCGTCCAAAGGAGGGAGACAATGAGCAGTTCTTC.

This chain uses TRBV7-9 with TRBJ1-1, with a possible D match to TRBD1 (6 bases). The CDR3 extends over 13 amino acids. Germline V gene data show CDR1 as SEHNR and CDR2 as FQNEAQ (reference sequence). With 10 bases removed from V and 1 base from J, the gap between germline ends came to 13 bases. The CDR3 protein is CAIEQGRNTEAFF. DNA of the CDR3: TGTGCCATAGAACAGGGACGGAACACTGAAGCTTTCTTT.

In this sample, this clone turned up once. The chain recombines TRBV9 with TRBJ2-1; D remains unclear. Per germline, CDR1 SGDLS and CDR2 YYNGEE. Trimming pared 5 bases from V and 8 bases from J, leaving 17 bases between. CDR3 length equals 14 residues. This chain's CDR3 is CASRDPGVSDEQFF. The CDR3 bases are TGTGCCAGCAGAGACCCGGGTGTGAGCGATGAGCAGTTCTTC.

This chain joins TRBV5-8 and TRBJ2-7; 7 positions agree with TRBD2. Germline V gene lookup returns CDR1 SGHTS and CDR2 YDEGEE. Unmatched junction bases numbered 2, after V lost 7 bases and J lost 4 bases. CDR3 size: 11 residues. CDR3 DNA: TGTGCCAGCGGGAGGGTTTACGAGCAGTACTTC. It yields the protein CASGRVYEQYF.

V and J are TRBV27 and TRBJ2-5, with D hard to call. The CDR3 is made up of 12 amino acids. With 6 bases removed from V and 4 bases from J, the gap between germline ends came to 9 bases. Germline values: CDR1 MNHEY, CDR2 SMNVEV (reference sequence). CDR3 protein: CASSRFRETQYF. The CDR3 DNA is TGTGCCAGCAGCCGTTTTCGAGAGACCCAGTACTTC.

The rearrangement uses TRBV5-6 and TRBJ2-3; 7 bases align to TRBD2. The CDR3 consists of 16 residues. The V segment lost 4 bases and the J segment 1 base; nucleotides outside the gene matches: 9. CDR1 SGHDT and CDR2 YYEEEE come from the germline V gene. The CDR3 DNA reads TGTGCCAGCAGCGGGGGGGGTGGCGGGGGCACAGATACGCAGTATTTT. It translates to CASSGGGGGGTDTQYF.

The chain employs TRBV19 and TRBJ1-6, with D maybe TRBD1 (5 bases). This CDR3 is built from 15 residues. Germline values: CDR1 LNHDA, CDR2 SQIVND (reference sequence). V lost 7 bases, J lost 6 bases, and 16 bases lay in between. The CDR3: CASKVLGHSNSPLHF. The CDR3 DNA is TGTGCCAGTAAGGTCCTGGGGCACTCTAATTCACCCCTCCACTTT.

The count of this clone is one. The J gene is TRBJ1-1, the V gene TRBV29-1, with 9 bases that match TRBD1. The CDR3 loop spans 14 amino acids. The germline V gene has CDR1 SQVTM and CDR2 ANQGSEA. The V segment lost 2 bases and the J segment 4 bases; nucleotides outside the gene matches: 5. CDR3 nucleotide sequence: TGCAGCGTTGAAACAGGGGGCTCCTTCACTGAAGCTTTCTTT. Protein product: CSVETGGSFTEAFF.

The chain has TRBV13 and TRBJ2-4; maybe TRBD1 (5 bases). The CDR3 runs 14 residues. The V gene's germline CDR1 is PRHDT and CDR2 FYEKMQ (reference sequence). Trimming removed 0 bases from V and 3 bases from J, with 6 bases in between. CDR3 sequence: CASSLGQGKNIQYF. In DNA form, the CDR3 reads TGTGCCAGCAGCTTAGGCCAGGGCAAAAACATTCAGTACTTC.

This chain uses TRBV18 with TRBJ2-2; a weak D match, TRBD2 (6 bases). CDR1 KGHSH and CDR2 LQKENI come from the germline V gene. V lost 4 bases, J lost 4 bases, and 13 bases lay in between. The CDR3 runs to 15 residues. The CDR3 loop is CASSLRRGFTGELFF. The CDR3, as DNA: TGTGCCAGCTCACTGAGACGGGGGTTCACCGGGGAGCTGTTTTTT.

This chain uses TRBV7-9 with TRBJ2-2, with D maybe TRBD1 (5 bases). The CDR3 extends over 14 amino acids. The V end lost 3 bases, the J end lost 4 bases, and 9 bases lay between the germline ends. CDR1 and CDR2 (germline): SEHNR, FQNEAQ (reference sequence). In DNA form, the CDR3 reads TGTGCCAGCAGCTTCCCCAGGGTCACCGGGGAGCTGTTTTTT. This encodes CASSFPRVTGELFF.

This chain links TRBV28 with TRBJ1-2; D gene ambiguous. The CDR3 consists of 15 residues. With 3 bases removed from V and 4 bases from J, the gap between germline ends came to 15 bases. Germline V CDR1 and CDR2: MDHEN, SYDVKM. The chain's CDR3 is CASSLGVEGGYGYTF. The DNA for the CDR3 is TGTGCCAGCAGTTTGGGCGTAGAGGGCGGCTATGGCTACACCTTC.

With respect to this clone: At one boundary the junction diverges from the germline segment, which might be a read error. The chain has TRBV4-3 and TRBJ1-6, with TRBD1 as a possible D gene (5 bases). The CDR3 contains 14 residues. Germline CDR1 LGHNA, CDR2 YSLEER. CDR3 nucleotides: TGCGCCAGCAGCCAAGGACAGAATAATTCACCCCTCAACTTT. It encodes CASSQGQNNSPLNF.